This TCR beta chain was found in a study of blood T cell repertoires in COVID-19 (dated by TCRdb to about 2020). Turning to the overall study: Collaborator samples came from the United States, Italy and Spain and covered acute and convalescent phases of COVID-19. The material from the prospective study consisted of cDNA or gDNA derived from T cells, B-cell-depleted T cells, or PBMCs. Deeply sampled blood TCRbeta repertoires from subjects exposed to, actively infected with, or recovered from COVID-19 were included in the dataset. The repertoires were made available in a free public database intended to serve as a resource for research on the immune response to SARS-CoV-2. The samples were drawn from two sources: the first 160 participants of the ongoing ImmuneRACE study, and over 1,000 subjects contributed by 6 global collaborators. Sample metadata almost always included a de-identified subject ID, COVID-19 status, age in years and sex. Where available, HLA class I and class II types were taken from metadata supplied by the sample provider and were not determined by assay-based typing. Study-level results and caveats: How much clinical and demographic metadata was included differed by source and by participant, and the metadata was provided uncurated.

From the germline V gene, CDR1 is SNHLY and CDR2 is FYNNEI. Spanning cysteine to phenylalanine, the CDR3 consists of 13 amino acids. The read is trimmed to its CDR3 DNA, 39 bases read in frame from base 1. The trim is 6 bases for V and 3 bases for J, with a gap of 12 bases between the germline ends. Remarks on this clone: What this receptor recognizes is not known. No much larger clone exists at a distance of one base, and base qualities are not known. This CDR3 is also generated by other DNA sequences in the sample.

TCRbeta CDR3 regions were amplified from genomic DNA using the immunoSEQ Assay, a bias-controlled multiplex PCR. The authors' pipeline ran thus. The number of nucleated cells in each sample was estimated by amplification of reference gene primers within the assay. To quantify the absolute abundance of each unique TCRbeta CDR3 rearrangement, sequence reads were collapsed and filtered. For each sample, productive Simpson clonality was calculated by taking the square root of Simpson's diversity index across productive rearrangements. TCRdb's version of the immuneACCESS table is confined to in-frame rearrangements and falls short of the full clone set. An unresolved V gene accounts for under half of the shortfall where checked; the remainder is of unknown origin. V and J calls and clone size are those listed in that table; D and trimming were worked out from the DNA. This sample is represented by some 100,000 clones; around 87% of them were singletons. Together, the top ten hold approximately 10% of the sample.

The collaborating institutions used their own protocols to collect whole blood in K2EDTA tubes. For TCRbeta analysis, collaborators shipped samples in one of three forms: frozen whole blood, isolated PBMCs, or DNA extracted from either of those sample types. Input material: peripheral blood. Recombination joined TRBV2 with TRBJ2-7; the D gene cannot be resolved reliably. The sequence came from a woman younger than 45 with acute or convalescent COVID-19. The CDR3 amino acid sequence is: CASSPNEIYEQYF. Here is the DNA: TGTGCCAGCAGCCCCAATGAGATCTACGAGCAGTACTTC. Beyond the CDR3, the reference TRBV2 and TRBJ2-7 genes provide the residues; the full variable domain reads: EPEVTQTPSHQVTQMGQEVILRCVPISNHLYFYWYRQILGQKVEFLVSFYNNEISEKSEIFDDQFSVERPDGSNFTLKIRSTKLEDSAMYFCASSPNEIYEQYFGPGTRLTVT.